A single sample is the source of the 3 T cell receptor beta chains below, sequenced in a study of cytomegalovirus exposure and HLA in healthy donors. Vbeta (60) and Jbeta (13) primers were used in the PCR. The protocol was immunoSEQ multiplex PCR, while the TCRdb copy is restricted to in-frame clones and leaves out a portion. The table records 100,000 to 150,000 clones, around 80% of them present only once. Sequenced: PBMCs. The source of these receptors is a woman in her thirties or forties in good health and CMV-seronegative.

The chain has TRBV28 and TRBJ1-2; 8 nucleotides match TRBD1. V gave up 3 bases and J gave up 4 bases; unmatched junction bases: 7. Germline V gene sequence: CDR1 MDHEN, CDR2 SYDVKM. The CDR3 extends over 15 amino acids. This CDR3 reads CASSFLGQAFYGYTF. The CDR3 DNA reads as TGTGCCAGCAGTTTTTTGGGACAGGCGTTCTATGGCTACACCTTC.

This rearrangement joins TRBV5-4 to TRBJ1-1, with no clear D. V dropped 1 base and J dropped 0 bases, with 10 bases sitting between them. This CDR3 is built from 15 residues. CDR1 is SGHNT, CDR2 YYREEE, per germline (reference sequence). In DNA form, the CDR3 reads TGTGCCAGCAGCTTGTCGTTCTCTATGAACACTGAAGCTTTCTTT. Its protein is CASSLSFSMNTEAFF.

The CDR3 protein is CASEQGNTEAFF. CDR3 in DNA: TGTGCCAGCGAACAGGGGAACACTGAAGCTTTCTTT. This chain connects TRBV6-6 to TRBJ1-1; perhaps TRBD1 as D (6 bases). CDR1 is MNHNY and CDR2 is SVGAGI in the germline V gene (reference sequence). The CDR3 length is 12 residues. Trimming pared 8 bases from V and 1 base from J, leaving 8 bases between.